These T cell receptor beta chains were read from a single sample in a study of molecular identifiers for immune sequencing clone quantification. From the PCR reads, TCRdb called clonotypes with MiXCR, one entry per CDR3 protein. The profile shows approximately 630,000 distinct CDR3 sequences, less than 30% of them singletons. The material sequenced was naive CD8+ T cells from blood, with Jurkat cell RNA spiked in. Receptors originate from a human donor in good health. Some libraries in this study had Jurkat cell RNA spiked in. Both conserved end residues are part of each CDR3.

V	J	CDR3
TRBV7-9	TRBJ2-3	CASSRPSTSEDTQYF
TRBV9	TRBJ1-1	CASSVGGMNTEAFF
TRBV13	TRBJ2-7	CASSPPQRNEQYF
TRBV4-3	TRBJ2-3	CASSTPGGGDTQYF
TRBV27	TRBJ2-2	CASSTGLAGGHGELFF
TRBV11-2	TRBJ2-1	CASSRGLSSYNEQFF
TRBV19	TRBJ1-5	CASTDYSYSNQPQHF
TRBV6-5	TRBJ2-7	CASSYSGRGYSYEQYF
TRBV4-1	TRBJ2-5	CASSQGTATEETQYF
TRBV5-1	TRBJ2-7	CASSLVGPGQEQYF